Following are 32 T cell receptor beta chains from one sample sequenced in a study of monozygotic twins with inflammatory bowel disease. TCRdb reprocessed the 5' RACE reads and keeps a single row for each CDR3 protein, giving no DNA. This table holds approximately 40,000 distinct CDR3 sequences. The specimen was blood. The receptors here all came from a human donor with ulcerative colitis or Crohn's disease, or a healthy co-twin of an affected twin (not recorded which).

This chain links TRBV12-3 or TRBV12-4 with TRBJ2-1; the TCRdb D gene call, TRBD2, has no DNA to confirm it. CDR3 size: 13 residues. The CDR3 sequence: CASSLRGGNEQFF.

CDR3 residues: CARSVKTPIGCGTDTQYF. The rearrangement joins TRBV5-3 to TRBJ2-3; the TRBD2 assignment by TCRdb is unverifiable without DNA. TRBV5-3 is an ORF, with its function uncertain. The CDR3 length is 18 residues.

The chain is built from TRBV28 and TRBJ2-4; TCRdb indicates TRBD2, and absent DNA this call remains unverified. Germline V gene sequence: CDR1 MDHEN, CDR2 SYDVKM. The CDR3 covers 14 residues. The CDR3 loop reads CASIRSGVQNIQYF.

V gene TRBV6-5 combines with J gene TRBJ1-1; TCRdb returns TRBD1, unconfirmable since there is no DNA. There are 16 residues in the CDR3. Germline CDR1 is MNHEY and CDR2 is SVGAGI. CDR3: CASSSERGIGNTEAFF.

The chain uses TRBV7-3 and TRBJ2-2. Germline CDR1 SGHTA, CDR2 FQGTGA. The CDR3 has 13 amino acids. CDR3 protein: CASSLDEVGELFF.

The chain uses TRBV4-1 and TRBJ1-3. Germline loops: CDR1 MGHRA, CDR2 YSYEKL. The CDR3 runs to 14 residues. This CDR3 reads CASSQGNSGNTIYF.

J is TRBJ2-7 and V is TRBV28; TCRdb outputs TRBD1, but without DNA this stays unchecked. This CDR3 comprises 15 residues. Germline V gives CDR1 MDHEN, CDR2 SYDVKM. Here the CDR3 reads CASSSRTGGVEEQYF.

This chain links TRBV10-3 with TRBJ2-1. The CDR3 sequence is 11 residues long. Germline-derived CDR1 and CDR2 are ENHRY and SYGVKD. The CDR3 region is CAISDLGEQFF.

The chain couples TRBV12-3 or TRBV12-4 to TRBJ1-1. This CDR3 is 14 amino acids long. CDR3 amino acids: CASSVQGMNTEAFF.

The rearrangement joins TRBV7-8 to TRBJ1-1; lacking DNA, the TRBD1 call made by TCRdb goes unchecked. The CDR3 is made up of 12 amino acids. Per germline, CDR1 SGHVS and CDR2 FQNEAQ. The CDR3 spells CASSHRGEEAFF.

This chain connects TRBV5-1 to TRBJ1-5. There are 15 residues in the CDR3. Germline V CDR1 and CDR2: SGHRS, YFSETQ. The CDR3 is CASSLGSGLNQPQHF.

The CDR3 spells CASSLNGPGPEKLFF. The chain uses TRBV11-2 and TRBJ1-4; TCRdb lists TRBD1, though no DNA is available to test this call. The germline V gene has CDR1 SGHAT and CDR2 FQNNGV. The CDR3 extends over 15 amino acids.

The rearrangement joins TRBV20-1 to TRBJ1-6. Germline V lookup: CDR1 DFQATT, CDR2 SNEGSKA (reference sequence). CDR3 size: 14 residues. CDR3 amino acids: CSARDSGIHSPLHF.

The J gene is TRBJ2-1, the V gene TRBV10-1; no DNA is available, so the TRBD2 call from TCRdb remains unchecked. CDR1 and CDR2 (germline): WNHNN, SYGVQD (reference sequence). There are 14 residues in the CDR3. CDR3 residues: CASGPGGSYNEQFF.

The genes are TRBV19 and TRBJ2-4; TCRdb calls TRBD1, which cannot be checked without DNA. This CDR3 contains 15 residues. Germline CDR1 LNHDA, CDR2 SQIVND (reference sequence). This CDR3 reads CASSMGNRGGDMQYF. The whole variable domain, remainder taken from reference TRBV19 and TRBJ2-4, is DGGITQSPKYLFRKEGQNVTLSCEQNLNHDAMYWYRQDPGQGLRLIYYSQIVNDFQKGDIAEGYSVSREKKESFPLTVTSAQKNPTAFYLCASSMGNRGGDMQYFGAGTRLSVL.

The J gene is TRBJ2-5, the V gene TRBV3-1; absent DNA, TCRdb's TRBD2 call cannot be checked. The CDR3 has 12 amino acids. Germline CDR1 and CDR2: LGHDT and YNNKEL (reference sequence). CDR3 in amino acids: CASSQDSGQGTF.

The chain links TRBV2 to TRBJ2-3. CDR3 length equals 15 residues. Germline assignment: CDR1 SNHLY and CDR2 FYNNEI. The CDR3 loop is CASSEALLGPDTQYF.

The rearrangement uses TRBV29-1 and TRBJ1-2. Germline CDR1 and CDR2: SQVTM and ANQGSEA. The CDR3 contains 16 residues. The CDR3 reads CSVGGHREGGDYGYTF.

The rearrangement joins TRBV5-8 to TRBJ1-5. Germline values: CDR1 SGHTS, CDR2 YDEGEE. The CDR3 totals 14 residues. CDR3: CASSYKVGNQPQHF.

The chain joins TRBV7-6 to TRBJ2-3; without DNA, the TCRdb call of TRBD2 cannot be checked. CDR1 is SGHVS, CDR2 FNYEAQ, per germline. The CDR3 has 13 amino acids. CDR3 sequence: CASSPRAGDTQYF.

The chain employs TRBV3-1 and TRBJ2-5. Germline-derived CDR1 and CDR2 are LGHDT and YNNKEL (reference sequence). The length of the CDR3 is 14 residues. This CDR3 is CAGSQDGSRETQYF.

The chain carries TRBV12-3 or TRBV12-4 and TRBJ2-2; no DNA is available, so the TRBD1 call from TCRdb remains unchecked. This CDR3 has 15 amino acids. The CDR3 loop is CASRVFSPGTGELFF.

The chain employs TRBV15 and TRBJ2-1; TCRdb's D call, TRBD1, is unchecked because there is no DNA. The CDR3 is 15 residues long. Looked up from germline, CDR1 is LNHNV and CDR2 is YYDKDF (reference sequence). CDR3 sequence reads: CATAFRRQSYNEQFF.

The chain links TRBV4-3 to TRBJ1-2. Germline CDR1 is LGHNA and CDR2 is YSLEER. The length of the CDR3 is 15 residues. The CDR3 reads CASSQDQQALYGYTF.

This chain links TRBV19 with TRBJ2-7. The CDR3 totals 15 residues. Germline lookup yields CDR1 LNHDA and CDR2 SQIVND (reference sequence). Here the CDR3 reads CASSITSRGEQEQYF.

The genes are TRBV24-1 and TRBJ1-1; TCRdb's D call of TRBD1 is untestable without DNA. Germline-derived CDR1 and CDR2 are KGHDR and SFDVKD. CDR3 size: 16 residues. The CDR3 reads CATSDIGQMMNTEAFF.

The genes are TRBV20-1 and TRBJ2-3. The CDR3 has 12 residues. Germline V lookup: CDR1 DFQATT, CDR2 SNEGSKA (reference sequence). The CDR3 spells CSARRLLDTQYF.

The chain employs TRBV7-9 and TRBJ1-1. The V gene's germline CDR1 is SEHNR and CDR2 FQNEAQ (reference sequence). This CDR3 region has 15 residues. The CDR3 is CASSLARNSNTEAFF.

The chain carries TRBV29-1 and TRBJ2-1; the TRBD2 assignment by TCRdb is unverifiable without DNA. Germline CDR1 and CDR2: SQVTM and ANQGSEA. CDR3 size: 13 residues. The chain's CDR3 is CSARDFPRNEQFF.

The chain has TRBV5-6 and TRBJ2-1. This CDR3 has 14 amino acids. CDR1 is SGHDT, CDR2 YYEEEE, per germline. The CDR3 protein is CASSLVVVRSEQFF.

The V and J genes are TRBV5-1 and TRBJ2-5. Germline CDR1 reads SGHRS; CDR2 reads YFSETQ. This CDR3 comprises 13 residues. The CDR3: CASSSLGKETQYF.

The chain combines TRBV27 with TRBJ2-2; absent DNA, TCRdb's TRBD2 call cannot be checked. The CDR3 has 16 amino acids. The germline CDR1 and CDR2 sequences are MNHEY and SMNVEV (reference sequence). The CDR3 loop reads CASSLLAGKSSGELFF.